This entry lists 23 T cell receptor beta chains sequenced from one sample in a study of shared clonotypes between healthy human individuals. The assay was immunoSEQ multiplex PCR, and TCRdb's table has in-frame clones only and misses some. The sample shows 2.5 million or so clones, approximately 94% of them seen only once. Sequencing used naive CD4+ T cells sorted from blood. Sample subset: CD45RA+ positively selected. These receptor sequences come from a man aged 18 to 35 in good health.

In nucleotides, the CDR3 is TGCGCCAGCAGAAACCCGGGACAGGGGGAGGAAAAACTGTTTTTT. Translating gives CASRNPGQGEEKLFF. The chain has TRBV5-1 and TRBJ1-4, with 11 bases identical to TRBD1. In germline, CDR1 is SGHRS, CDR2 YFSETQ. CDR3 length equals 15 residues. V gave up 5 bases and J gave up 8 bases; unmatched junction bases: 8.

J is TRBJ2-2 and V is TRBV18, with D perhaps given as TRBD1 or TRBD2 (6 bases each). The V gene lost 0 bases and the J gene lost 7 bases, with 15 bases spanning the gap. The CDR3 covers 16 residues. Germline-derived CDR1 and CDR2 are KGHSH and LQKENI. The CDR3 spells CASSPPANGGSGELFF. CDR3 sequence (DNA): TGTGCCAGCTCACCACCGGCCAACGGGGGCAGCGGGGAGCTGTTTTTT. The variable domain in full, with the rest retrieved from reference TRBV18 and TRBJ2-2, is NAGVMQNPRHLVRRRGQEARLRCSPMKGHSHVYWYRQLPEEGLKFMVYLQKENIIDESGMPKERFSAEFPKEGPSILRIQQVVRGDSAAYFCASSPPANGGSGELFFGEGSRLTVL.

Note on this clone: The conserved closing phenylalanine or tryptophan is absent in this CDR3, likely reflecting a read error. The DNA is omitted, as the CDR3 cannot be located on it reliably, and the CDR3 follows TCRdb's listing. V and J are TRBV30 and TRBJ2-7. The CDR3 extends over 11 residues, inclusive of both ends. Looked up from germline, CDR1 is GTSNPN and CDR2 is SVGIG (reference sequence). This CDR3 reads CAWLSPTGGNL.

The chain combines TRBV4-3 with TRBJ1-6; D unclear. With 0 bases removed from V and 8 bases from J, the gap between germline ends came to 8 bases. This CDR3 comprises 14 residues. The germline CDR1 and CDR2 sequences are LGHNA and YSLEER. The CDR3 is CASSQESRDSPLHF. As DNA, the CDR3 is TGCGCCAGCAGCCAAGAGAGCAGAGATTCACCCCTCCACTTT.

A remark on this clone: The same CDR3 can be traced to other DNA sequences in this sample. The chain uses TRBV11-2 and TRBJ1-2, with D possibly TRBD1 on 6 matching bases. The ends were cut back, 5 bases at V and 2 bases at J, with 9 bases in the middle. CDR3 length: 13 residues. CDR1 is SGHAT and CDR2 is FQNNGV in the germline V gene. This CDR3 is CASSPQGNYGYTF. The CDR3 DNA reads TGTGCCAGCAGCCCGCAGGGGAACTATGGCTACACCTTC.

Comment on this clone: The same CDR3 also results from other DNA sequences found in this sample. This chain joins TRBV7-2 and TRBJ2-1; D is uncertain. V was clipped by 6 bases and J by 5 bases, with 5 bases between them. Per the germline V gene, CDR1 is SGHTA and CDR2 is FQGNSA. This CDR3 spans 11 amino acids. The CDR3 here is CASSFHNEQFF. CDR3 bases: TGTGCCAGCAGTTTTCACAATGAGCAGTTCTTC.

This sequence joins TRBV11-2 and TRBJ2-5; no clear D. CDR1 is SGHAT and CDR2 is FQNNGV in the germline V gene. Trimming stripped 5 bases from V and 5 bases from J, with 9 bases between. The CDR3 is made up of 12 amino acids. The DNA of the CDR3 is TGTGCCAGCAGCCCGAGTAGGGAGACCCAGTACTTC. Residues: CASSPSRETQYF.

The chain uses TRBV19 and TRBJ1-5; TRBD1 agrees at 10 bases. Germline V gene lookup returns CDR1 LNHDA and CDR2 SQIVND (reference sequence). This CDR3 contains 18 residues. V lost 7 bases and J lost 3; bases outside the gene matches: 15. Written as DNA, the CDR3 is TGTGCCAGTACCGAGACAGGGGGCGAAGGAGTTACCAATCAGCCCCAGCATTTT. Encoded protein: CASTETGGEGVTNQPQHF.

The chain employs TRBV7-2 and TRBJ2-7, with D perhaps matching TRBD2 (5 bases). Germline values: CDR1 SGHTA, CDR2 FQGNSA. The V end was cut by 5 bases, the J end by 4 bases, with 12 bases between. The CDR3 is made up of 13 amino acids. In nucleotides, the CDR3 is TGTGCCAGCAGCACCCTCCGAGGGTACGAGCAGTACTTC. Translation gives CASSTLRGYEQYF.

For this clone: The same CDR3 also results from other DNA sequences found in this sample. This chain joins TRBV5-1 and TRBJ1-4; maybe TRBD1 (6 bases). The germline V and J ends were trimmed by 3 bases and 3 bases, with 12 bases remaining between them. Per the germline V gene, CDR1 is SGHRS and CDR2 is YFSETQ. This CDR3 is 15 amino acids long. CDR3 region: CASSWGRGPNEKLFF. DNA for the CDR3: TGCGCCAGCAGCTGGGGACGGGGGCCTAATGAAAAACTGTTTTTT.

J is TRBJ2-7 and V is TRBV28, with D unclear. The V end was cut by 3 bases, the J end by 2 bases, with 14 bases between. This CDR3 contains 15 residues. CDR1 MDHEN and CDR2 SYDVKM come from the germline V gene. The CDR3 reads CASSFGIQDAYEQYF. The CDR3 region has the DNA TGTGCCAGCAGTTTTGGGATTCAGGACGCCTACGAGCAGTACTTC.

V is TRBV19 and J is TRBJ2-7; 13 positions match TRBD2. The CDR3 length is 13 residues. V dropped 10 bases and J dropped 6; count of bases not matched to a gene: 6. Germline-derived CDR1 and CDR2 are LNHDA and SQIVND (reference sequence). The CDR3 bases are TGTGCCACCGGACTAGCGGGAGTTCCCGAGCAGTACTTC. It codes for CATGLAGVPEQYF.

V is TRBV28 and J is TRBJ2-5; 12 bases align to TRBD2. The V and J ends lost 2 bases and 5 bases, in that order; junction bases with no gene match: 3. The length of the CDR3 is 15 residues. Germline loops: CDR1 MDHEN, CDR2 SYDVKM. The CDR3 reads CASSLTSGGLETQYF. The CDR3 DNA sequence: TGTGCCAGCAGTTTAACTAGCGGGGGGTTGGAGACCCAGTACTTC.

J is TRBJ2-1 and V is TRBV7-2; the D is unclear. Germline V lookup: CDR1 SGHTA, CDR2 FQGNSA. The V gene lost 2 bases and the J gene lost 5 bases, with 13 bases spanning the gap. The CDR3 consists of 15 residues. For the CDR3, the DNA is TGTGCCAGCAGCTTACGGGCCGACTCAGACAATGAGCAGTTCTTC. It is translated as CASSLRADSDNEQFF.

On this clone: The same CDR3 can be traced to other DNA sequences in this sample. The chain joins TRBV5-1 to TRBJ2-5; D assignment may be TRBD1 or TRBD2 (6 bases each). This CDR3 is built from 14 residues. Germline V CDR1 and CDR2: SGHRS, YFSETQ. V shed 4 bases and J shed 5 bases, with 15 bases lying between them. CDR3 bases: TGCGCCAGCAGCGGAGGGGGGAGTGGGGAGACCCAGTACTTC. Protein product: CASSGGGSGETQYF.

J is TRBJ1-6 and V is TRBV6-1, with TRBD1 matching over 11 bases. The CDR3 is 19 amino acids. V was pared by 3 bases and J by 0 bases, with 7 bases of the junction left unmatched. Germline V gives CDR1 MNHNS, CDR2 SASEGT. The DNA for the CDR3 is TGTGCCAGCAGTGATTCGGGACAGGGGGTTTTCTCCTATAATTCACCCCTCCACTTT. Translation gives CASSDSGQGVFSYNSPLHF.

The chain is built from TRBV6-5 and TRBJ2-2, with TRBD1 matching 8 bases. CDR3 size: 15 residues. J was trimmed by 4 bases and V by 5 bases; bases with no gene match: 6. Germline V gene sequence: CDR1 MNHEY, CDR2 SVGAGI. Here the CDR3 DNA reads TGTGCCAGCAGTGGACAGGGAAGAGGCACCGGGGAGCTGTTTTTT. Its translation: CASSGQGRGTGELFF.

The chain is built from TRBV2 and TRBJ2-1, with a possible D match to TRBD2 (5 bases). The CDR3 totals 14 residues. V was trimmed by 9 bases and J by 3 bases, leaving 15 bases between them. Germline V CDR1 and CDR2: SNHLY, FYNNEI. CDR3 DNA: TGTGCCAGTGTCGGGAACGCGTTCTACAATGAGCAGTTCTTC. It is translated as CASVGNAFYNEQFF.

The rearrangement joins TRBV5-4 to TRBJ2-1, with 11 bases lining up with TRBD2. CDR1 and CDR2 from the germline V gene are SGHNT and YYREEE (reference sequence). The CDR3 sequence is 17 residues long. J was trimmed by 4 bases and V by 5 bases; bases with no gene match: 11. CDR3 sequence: CASSSGGVYVGYNEQFF. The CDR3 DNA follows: TGTGCCAGCAGTAGCGGGGGGGTCTATGTTGGGTACAATGAGCAGTTCTTC.

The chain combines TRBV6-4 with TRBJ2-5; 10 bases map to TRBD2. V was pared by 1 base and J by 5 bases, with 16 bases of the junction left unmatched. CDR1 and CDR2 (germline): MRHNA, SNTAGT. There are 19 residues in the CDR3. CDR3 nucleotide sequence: TGTGCCAGCAGTGACTGGGTAGGGTTAGCGGGGGGTTGCGGGGAGACCCAGTACTTC. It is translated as CASSDWVGLAGGCGETQYF.

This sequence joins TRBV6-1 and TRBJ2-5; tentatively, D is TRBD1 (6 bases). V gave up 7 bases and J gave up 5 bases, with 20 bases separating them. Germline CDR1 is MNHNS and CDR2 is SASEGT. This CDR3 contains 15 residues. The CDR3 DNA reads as TGTGCCAGCAACCTAATGGGGGCAGGGGTTGAGACCCAGTACTTC. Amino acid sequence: CASNLMGAGVETQYF.

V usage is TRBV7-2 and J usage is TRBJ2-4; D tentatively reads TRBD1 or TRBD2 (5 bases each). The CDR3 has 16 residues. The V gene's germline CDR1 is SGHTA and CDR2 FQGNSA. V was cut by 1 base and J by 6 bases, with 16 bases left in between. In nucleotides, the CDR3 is TGTGCCAGCAGCTTAGTGATGGGGCAGGCGGGAAACATTCAGTACTTC. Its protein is CASSLVMGQAGNIQYF.

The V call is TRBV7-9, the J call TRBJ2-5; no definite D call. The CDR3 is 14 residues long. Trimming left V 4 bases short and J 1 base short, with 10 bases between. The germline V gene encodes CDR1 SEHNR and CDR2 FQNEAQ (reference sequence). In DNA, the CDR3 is TGTGCCAGCAGCTATGTCCCAGTCCAAGAGACCCAGTACTTC. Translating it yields CASSYVPVQETQYF.